These T cell receptor beta chains were read from a single sample in a study of cytomegalovirus exposure and HLA in healthy donors. Method: immunoSEQ multiplex PCR; TCRdb's copy keeps in-frame clones and lacks some. The repertoire holds around 180,000 clones, with about four fifths as singletons. The sequenced sample was PBMCs. The receptor source for this set is a woman aged 50 to 65 in good health and CMV-seronegative. Each CDR3 is given with its conserved first and last residue. The order of the fields is J gene, V gene, D gene, clone size, CDR3 protein, CDR3 DNA. D genes are given only for firm matches. Size tells how often a clone was seen (once, few, many) or the class of an expanded clone, and some rows leave it out.

>TRBJ2-1|TRBV25-1|TRBD1|.
CASSEYGDRGDYNEQFF
TGTGCCAGCAGTGAATATGGGGACAGGGGGGACTACAATGAGCAGTTCTTC
>TRBJ2-1|TRBV4-3|TRBD2|.
CASSRGTGPSGGALYNEQFF
TGCGCCAGCAGCCGAGGCACGGGACCCAGCGGGGGGGCCTTATACAATGAGCAGTTCTTC
>TRBJ1-4|TRBV4-1|.|.
CASSLGQTNEKLFF
TGCGCCAGCAGCCTCGGACAGACTAATGAAAAACTGTTTTTT
>TRBJ1-1|TRBV6-5|.|.
CASTAGSGNTEAFF
TGTGCCAGCACGGCAGGGTCGGGGAACACTGAAGCTTTCTTT
>TRBJ1-5|TRBV6-5|.|.
CASSYRGNQPQHF
TGTGCCAGCAGTTACCGGGGGAATCAGCCCCAGCATTTT
>TRBJ1-1|TRBV11-3|.|few
CASSTGSANTEAFF
TGTGCCAGCAGCACGGGGTCGGCGAACACTGAAGCTTTCTTT
>TRBJ2-7|TRBV7-2|TRBD1|.
CASSRDRSYEQYF
TGTGCCAGCAGCCGGGACAGGTCCTACGAGCAGTACTTC
>TRBJ1-1|TRBV11-2|.|.
CASSLAPNTEAFF
TGTGCCAGCAGCTTAGCCCCAAACACTGAAGCTTTCTTT
>TRBJ2-2|TRBV28|.|.
CASSLGLRITGELFF
TGTGCCAGCAGCTTGGGACTGCGGATCACCGGGGAGCTGTTTTTT
>TRBJ2-5|TRBV29-1|TRBD2|.
CSVTSGGAETQYF
TGCAGCGTTACTAGCGGGGGGGCAGAGACCCAGTACTTC
>TRBJ2-7|TRBV7-3|TRBD2|.
CASSPETSGSYEQYF
TGTGCCAGCAGCCCAGAGACTAGCGGATCCTACGAGCAGTACTTC
>TRBJ2-3|TRBV9|TRBD1|.
CASSVGPQGSDTQYF
TGTGCCAGCAGCGTAGGCCCACAGGGGTCAGATACGCAGTATTTT
>TRBJ2-1|TRBV4-2|TRBD2|.
CASSQGGAGGLYNEQFF
TGTGCCAGCAGCCAAGGCGGGGCGGGAGGGTTGTACAATGAGCAGTTCTTC
>TRBJ2-1|TRBV6-1|.|.
CASSEFALLGLYNEQFF
TGTGCCAGCAGTGAATTTGCGCTTTTAGGACTATACAATGAGCAGTTCTTC
>TRBJ2-7|TRBV7-9|.|.
CASSTRLSSYEQYF
TGTGCCAGCAGCACCCGACTGAGCTCCTACGAGCAGTACTTC
>TRBJ1-2|TRBV7-3|.|.
CASSFRLSNYGYTF
TGTGCCAGCAGCTTCCGACTCAGCAACTATGGCTACACCTTC
>TRBJ1-5|TRBV19|.|.
CASAGNQGGAPQPQHF
TGTGCCAGTGCAGGTAATCAAGGGGGAGCCCCTCAGCCCCAGCATTTT
>TRBJ1-1|TRBV11-2|.|.
CASSPSNMNTEAFF
TGTGCCAGCAGCCCGTCCAACATGAACACTGAAGCTTTCTTT
>TRBJ1-1|TRBV20-1|.|.
CSARGGTEAFF
TGCAGTGCTAGAGGAGGGACAGAAGCTTTCTTT
>TRBJ1-3|TRBV19|.|.
CASSSREQAANTIYF
TGTGCCAGTAGTTCCCGGGAGCAGGCGGCAAACACCATATATTTT
>TRBJ2-4|TRBV27|TRBD2|.
CASSPSGGAKNIQYF
TGTGCCAGCAGCCCATCGGGGGGAGCCAAAAACATTCAGTACTTC
>TRBJ2-7|TRBV7-2|.|.
CASSLGYSYEQYF
TGTGCCAGCAGCTTAGGTTACTCCTACGAGCAGTACTTC
>TRBJ1-1|TRBV4-3|.|few
CASSNRGPGGTEAFF
TGCGCCAGCAGTAATAGGGGTCCCGGGGGGACTGAAGCTTTCTTT
>TRBJ2-1|TRBV27|.|once
CASSLQYTRLLSSYNEQFF
TGTGCCAGCAGTTTACAGTATACCAGGTTGTTATCTTCCTACAATGAGCAGTTCTTC
>TRBJ2-3|TRBV29-1|.|.
CSVAGFRDTYTQYF
TGCAGCGTTGCTGGATTTCGGGACACGTATACGCAGTATTTT
>TRBJ1-1|TRBV7-9|.|few
CASSARENTEAFF
TGTGCCAGCAGCGCCAGGGAAAACACTGAAGCTTTCTTT
>TRBJ1-1|TRBV28|.|once
CASSRGSGGNTEAFF
TGTGCCAGCAGTCGAGGCTCGGGGGGGAACACTGAAGCTTTCTTT
>TRBJ2-7|TRBV28|TRBD2|.
CASSLTSGSGEQYF
TGTGCCAGCAGTTTGACTAGCGGGAGCGGCGAGCAGTACTTC
>TRBJ2-7|TRBV7-9|TRBD1|.
CASVMGQGYEQYF
TGTGCCAGTGTCATGGGACAGGGTTACGAGCAGTACTTC
>TRBJ1-1|TRBV5-1|.|.
CASSLGTANTEAFF
TGCGCCAGCAGCTTGGGGACAGCGAACACTGAAGCTTTCTTT
>TRBJ1-1|TRBV19|TRBD1|.
CATGQGASWNTEAFF
TGTGCCACCGGACAGGGGGCAAGTTGGAACACTGAAGCTTTCTTT
>TRBJ2-5|TRBV11-2|.|.
CASSLARGIKTQYF
TGTGCCAGCAGCTTAGCCAGGGGAATAAAGACCCAGTACTTC
>TRBJ1-2|TRBV27|TRBD1|.
CASSSGTGVWYGYTF
TGTGCCAGCAGTTCCGGGACAGGGGTGTGGTATGGCTACACCTTC
>TRBJ1-1|TRBV25-1|.|.
CASYSLNTEAFF
TGTGCCAGCTACAGCCTGAACACTGAAGCTTTCTTT
>TRBJ1-1|TRBV19|TRBD1|.
CASRSGQVNMNTEAFF
TGTGCCAGTAGAAGCGGACAGGTGAATATGAACACTGAAGCTTTCTTT
>TRBJ1-1|TRBV18|TRBD1|.
CASSFKQGGRAEAFF
TGTGCCAGCTCGTTCAAACAGGGGGGCAGGGCTGAAGCTTTCTTT
>TRBJ2-7|TRBV15|TRBD1|.
CATSRTRGTGVSYEQYF
TGTGCCACCAGCAGAACCCGGGGGACAGGGGTATCCTACGAGCAGTACTTC
>TRBJ2-3|TRBV2|.|.
CASGTLHTDTQYF
TGTGCCAGCGGGACTCTCCACACAGATACGCAGTATTTT
>TRBJ2-3|TRBV29-1|TRBD2|.
CSVDRVGLAGRADTQYF
TGCAGCGTTGATAGGGTAGGTCTAGCGGGAAGAGCAGATACGCAGTATTTT
>TRBJ1-4|TRBV6-5|.|.
CASSARGGGAEKLFF
TGTGCCAGCAGTGCCCGGGGAGGAGGGGCTGAAAAACTGTTTTTT
>TRBJ2-3|TRBV7-3|.|.
CASSRDGQSTDTQYF
TGTGCCAGCAGCCGGGACGGACAGAGCACAGATACGCAGTATTTT
>TRBJ2-1|TRBV7-3|TRBD2|.
CASSWLAGGVDEQFF
TGTGCCAGCAGCTGGCTAGCGGGAGGAGTCGATGAGCAGTTCTTC
>TRBJ2-1|TRBV5-1|TRBD2|few
CASSPGLAGDPYNEQFF
TGCGCCAGCAGCCCGGGACTAGCGGGAGACCCCTACAATGAGCAGTTCTTC
>TRBJ2-7|TRBV9|.|once
CASSQRGSLNEQYF
TGTGCCAGCAGCCAAAGGGGGAGTCTCAACGAGCAGTACTTC
>TRBJ1-5|TRBV19|TRBD1|few
CASMGGQGGNQPQHF
TGTGCCAGTATGGGGGGACAGGGTGGCAATCAGCCCCAGCATTTT
>TRBJ2-7|TRBV7-6|TRBD2|.
CASSLGWAGGSEQYF
TGTGCCAGCAGCTTAGGCTGGGCGGGGGGCTCCGAGCAGTACTTC
>TRBJ2-1|TRBV2|TRBD2|.
CASSPPGLAGGTYNEQFF
TGTGCCAGCAGTCCTCCGGGGCTAGCGGGGGGTACCTACAATGAGCAGTTCTTC
>TRBJ1-1|TRBV2|TRBD1|.
CASRPTGGMNTEAFF
TGTGCCAGCAGACCGACAGGGGGAATGAACACTGAAGCTTTCTTT
>TRBJ1-2|TRBV28|TRBD1|.
CASSLSGTGLYYGYTF
TGTGCCAGCAGTTTATCCGGGACAGGGTTGTACTATGGCTACACCTTC
>TRBJ1-1|TRBV19|.|.
CASSIEGVNTEAFF
TGTGCCAGTAGTATTGAGGGGGTGAACACTGAAGCTTTCTTT
>TRBJ2-1|TRBV7-3|TRBD2|once
CASSRTSGSYNEQFF
TGTGCCAGCAGTCGGACTAGCGGGAGCTACAATGAGCAGTTCTTC
>TRBJ1-2|TRBV7-2|TRBD1|.
CASSVDRGGYTF
TGTGCCAGCAGCGTCGACAGGGGAGGCTACACCTTC
>TRBJ1-2|TRBV28|TRBD1|.
CASSLIDRGSYGYTF
TGTGCCAGCAGTTTAATCGACAGGGGATCCTATGGCTACACCTTC
>TRBJ2-7|TRBV2|TRBD2|.
CASRGTSGSSEQYF
TGTGCCAGCAGGGGGACTAGCGGGAGTAGCGAGCAGTACTTC
>TRBJ1-1|TRBV5-4|.|.
CASSLLGGRTEAFF
TGTGCCAGCAGCTTGCTGGGGGGGAGGACTGAAGCTTTCTTT
>TRBJ1-1|TRBV5-1|.|.
CAPMRGTEAFF
TGCGCCCCCATGAGGGGGACTGAAGCTTTCTTT
>TRBJ1-1|TRBV5-4|.|.
CASSFGTSTEAFF
TGTGCCAGCAGCTTCGGGACTTCAACTGAAGCTTTCTTT